This is a list of T cell receptor beta chains from one sample in a study of T cell responses to AZD1222 COVID-19 vaccine. Repertoires were generated with immunoSEQ multiplex PCR, while TCRdb's copy carries only in-frame clones and drops some. The sample has fewer than 120,000 clones; 87% are singletons. Material: peripheral blood, obtained on day 0 of AZD1222 vaccination. The receptors were sampled from an adult in good health. CDR3s include the opening cysteine and the closing phenylalanine or tryptophan. Each record gives: CDR3 protein, J gene, V gene.

CDR3 protein: CASSMGGHGTPSNEQFF; J gene: TRBJ2-1; V gene: TRBV19
CDR3 protein: CASSSGPSVSYEQYF; J gene: TRBJ2-7; V gene: TRBV7-2
CDR3 protein: CASSDYEQYF; J gene: TRBJ2-7; V gene: TRBV6-1
CDR3 protein: CASTFVRNTEAFF; J gene: TRBJ1-1; V gene: TRBV6-5
CDR3 protein: CATSTITSGRRETQYF; J gene: TRBJ2-5; V gene: TRBV15
CDR3 protein: CASSRLPPAGNTIYF; J gene: TRBJ1-3; V gene: TRBV5-4
CDR3 protein: CASSDHASDTFYGYTF; J gene: TRBJ1-2; V gene: TRBV25-1
CDR3 protein: CASSLVLGSSEQYF; J gene: TRBJ2-7; V gene: TRBV11-2
CDR3 protein: CASSPEGGNTGELFF; J gene: TRBJ2-2; V gene: TRBV18
CDR3 protein: CASSFTGTGVKQPQHF; J gene: TRBJ1-5; V gene: TRBV5-4
CDR3 protein: CASSPTTRQETQYF; J gene: TRBJ2-5; V gene: TRBV2
CDR3 protein: CASSQEKAGMDSPLHF; J gene: TRBJ1-6; V gene: TRBV4-3
CDR3 protein: CASSLVSASTDTQYF; J gene: TRBJ2-3; V gene: TRBV5-6
CDR3 protein: CASSLDRSSGNTIYF; J gene: TRBJ1-3; V gene: TRBV11-2
CDR3 protein: CASKGPLRDQPQHF; J gene: TRBJ1-5; V gene: TRBV6-5
CDR3 protein: CASKGTVLDEKLFF; J gene: TRBJ1-4; V gene: TRBV6-5
CDR3 protein: CASSASSGRGGLETQYF; J gene: TRBJ2-5; V gene: TRBV9
CDR3 protein: CASSPAGGNTEAFF; J gene: TRBJ1-1; V gene: TRBV18
CDR3 protein: CASSQDPLTGGPYEQYF; J gene: TRBJ2-7; V gene: TRBV4-3
CDR3 protein: CASSLTKREQYF; J gene: TRBJ2-7; V gene: TRBV7-3
CDR3 protein: CASSNPADRGSHFSGNTIYF; J gene: TRBJ1-3; V gene: TRBV19
CDR3 protein: CASSYPEGSSYNEQFF; J gene: TRBJ2-1; V gene: TRBV5-1
CDR3 protein: CASSLTNQPQHF; J gene: TRBJ1-5; V gene: TRBV7-2
CDR3 protein: CASSQSTLNTEAFF; J gene: TRBJ1-1; V gene: TRBV4-1
CDR3 protein: CASSLSRNTEAFF; J gene: TRBJ1-1; V gene: TRBV7-2
CDR3 protein: CASSLQGETQYF; J gene: TRBJ2-5; V gene: TRBV19
CDR3 protein: CASSLFSDRQSGGYTF; J gene: TRBJ1-2; V gene: TRBV18
CDR3 protein: CASSPNYGVGYTF; J gene: TRBJ1-2; V gene: TRBV5-8
CDR3 protein: CSASLADEQYF; J gene: TRBJ2-7; V gene: TRBV20-1
CDR3 protein: CASSDLKGDYGYTF; J gene: TRBJ1-2; V gene: TRBV6-1
CDR3 protein: CASSFKDRGGYEQYF; J gene: TRBJ2-7; V gene: TRBV27
CDR3 protein: CASSYGGDQANYGYTF; J gene: TRBJ1-2; V gene: TRBV6-5
CDR3 protein: CASSLNFPGEQYF; J gene: TRBJ2-7; V gene: TRBV13
CDR3 protein: CASSRTGGRTSEKLFF; J gene: TRBJ1-4; V gene: TRBV5-1
CDR3 protein: CASSWGSSDEKLFF; J gene: TRBJ1-4; V gene: TRBV7-9
CDR3 protein: CASSLGPGGEEKLFF; J gene: TRBJ1-4; V gene: TRBV18
CDR3 protein: CASSISPSGRLVVTNEQFF; J gene: TRBJ2-1; V gene: TRBV19
CDR3 protein: CASSVGLAGGVETQYF; J gene: TRBJ2-5; V gene: TRBV9
CDR3 protein: CASSLAGGGTAETQYF; J gene: TRBJ2-5; V gene: TRBV11-2
CDR3 protein: CASRFGGARDTEAFF; J gene: TRBJ1-1; V gene: TRBV6-5
CDR3 protein: CASSWGTSGGTYTQYF; J gene: TRBJ2-3; V gene: TRBV6-2/TRBV6-3
CDR3 protein: CASSQEGSGWANVLTF; J gene: TRBJ2-6; V gene: TRBV3-1/TRBV3-2
CDR3 protein: CASSLWGGAGSARRDTQYF; J gene: TRBJ2-3; V gene: TRBV28
CDR3 protein: CASSQGSGGNQPQHF; J gene: TRBJ1-5; V gene: TRBV3-1/TRBV3-2
CDR3 protein: CASSRPGTGTNYGYTF; J gene: TRBJ1-2; V gene: TRBV5-8
CDR3 protein: CASSVGHHSGNTIYF; J gene: TRBJ1-3; V gene: TRBV9
CDR3 protein: CASSPTGRFNTGELFF; J gene: TRBJ2-2; V gene: TRBV3-1/TRBV3-2
CDR3 protein: CATLEICPTYQETQYF; J gene: TRBJ2-5; V gene: TRBV4-1
CDR3 protein: CSVEVSRGTDTQYF; J gene: TRBJ2-3; V gene: TRBV29-1
CDR3 protein: CASSQIWGVADTQYF; J gene: TRBJ2-3; V gene: TRBV4-1
CDR3 protein: CASSPPPGTNEKLFF; J gene: TRBJ1-4; V gene: TRBV18
CDR3 protein: CASRGDREGLGYTF; J gene: TRBJ1-2; V gene: TRBV28
CDR3 protein: CSVRLAGGPSGELFF; J gene: TRBJ2-2; V gene: TRBV29-1
CDR3 protein: CASSTHRQVYGYTF; J gene: TRBJ1-2; V gene: TRBV19
CDR3 protein: CASSQGPQGGGGDTQYF; J gene: TRBJ2-3; V gene: TRBV4-1
CDR3 protein: CASSQGGRPEAFF; J gene: TRBJ1-1; V gene: TRBV3-1/TRBV3-2
CDR3 protein: CASSEGQLNEKLFF; J gene: TRBJ1-4; V gene: TRBV2
CDR3 protein: CASSPNRDRVRVGYTF; J gene: TRBJ1-2; V gene: TRBV11-2